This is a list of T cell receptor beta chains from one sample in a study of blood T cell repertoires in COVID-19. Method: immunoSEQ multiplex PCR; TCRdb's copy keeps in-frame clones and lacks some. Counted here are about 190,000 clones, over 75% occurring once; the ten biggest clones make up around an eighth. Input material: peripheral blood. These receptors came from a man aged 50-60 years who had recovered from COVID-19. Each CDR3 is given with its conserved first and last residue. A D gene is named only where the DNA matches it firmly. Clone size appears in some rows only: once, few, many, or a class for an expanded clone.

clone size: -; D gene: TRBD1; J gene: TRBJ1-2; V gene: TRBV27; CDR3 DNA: TGTGCCAGCAGTTCCCTGGGACAGAACTATGGCTACACCTTC; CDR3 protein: CASSSLGQNYGYTF
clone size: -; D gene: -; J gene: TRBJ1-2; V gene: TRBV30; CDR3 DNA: TGTGCCTGGAATCACGTCCAGGGATTTGGCTACACCTTC; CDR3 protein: CAWNHVQGFGYTF
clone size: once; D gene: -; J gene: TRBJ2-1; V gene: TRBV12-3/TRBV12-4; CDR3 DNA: TGTGCCAGCAGTTTAGCGCTCGGGTGGGAGTTCTTC; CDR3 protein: CASSLALGWEFF
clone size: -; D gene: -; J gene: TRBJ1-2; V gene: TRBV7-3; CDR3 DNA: TGTGCCAGCGGACCGGAGGACCTGGGCGGAAACTATGGCTACACCTTC; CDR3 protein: CASGPEDLGGNYGYTF
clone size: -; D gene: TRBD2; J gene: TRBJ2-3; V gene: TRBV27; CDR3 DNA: TGTGCCAGCAGTCCGGGAGGGACAGATACGCAGTATTTT; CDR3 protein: CASSPGGTDTQYF
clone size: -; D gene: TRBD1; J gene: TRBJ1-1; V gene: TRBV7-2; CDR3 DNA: TGTGCCAGCAGCTTCACGACAGGGGGCACTGAAGCTTTCTTT; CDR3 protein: CASSFTTGGTEAFF
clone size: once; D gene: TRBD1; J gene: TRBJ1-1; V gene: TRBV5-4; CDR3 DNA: TGTGCCAGCAGCCAATCGACAGGGATAACTTTCTTT; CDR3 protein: CASSQSTGITFF
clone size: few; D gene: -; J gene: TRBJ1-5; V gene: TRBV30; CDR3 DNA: TGTGCCTGGAGTGGCAGGGGAGTTGGCAATCAGCCCCAGCATTTT; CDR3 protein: CAWSGRGVGNQPQHF
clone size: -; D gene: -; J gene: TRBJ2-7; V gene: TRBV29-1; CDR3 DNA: TGCAGCGTTGAAGATTACAGGGCCATACCGTACTTC; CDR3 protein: CSVEDYRAIPYF
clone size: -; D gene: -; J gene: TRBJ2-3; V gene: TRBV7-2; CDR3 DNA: TGTGCCAGCAGCTCCCCGAAAATGGCTAGCTTACTTGAGGCAGATACGCAGTATTTT; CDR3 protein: CASSSPKMASLLEADTQYF
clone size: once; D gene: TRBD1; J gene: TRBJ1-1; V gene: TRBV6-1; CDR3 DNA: TGTGCCAGCAGTCCCACAGGGGGCCTGGCTTTCTTT; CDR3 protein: CASSPTGGLAFF